This TCR beta chain was observed in a study of T cell repertoires in cytomegalovirus infection. Study results and caveats: The study found HLA-C-restricted CMV-specific TCR beta clonotypes dominating the ex vivo response. CMV carriers with the relevant HLA were identified by cumulative public TCR beta family frequency.

TCRdb re-derived calls from the reads in MiXCR, one entry per CDR3 protein. Among more than 350,000 distinct CDR3 sequences listed, under 40% were seen once. The CDR3 is made up of 15 amino acids. V lost 4 bases, J lost 4 bases, and 6 bases stayed unmatched. The V gene's germline CDR1 is SGHDN and CDR2 FVKESK. As for this clonotype: Its cognate antigen is unknown.

The J gene is TRBJ2-1, the V gene TRBV14; 8 nucleotides line up with TRBD2. The specimen sequenced was PBMCs. The clonotype was recovered from a human donor in good health (CMV status not recorded). Some clones in this sample may be carry-over from other donors' samples. The CDR3 region has the DNA TGTGCCAGCAGCCCCGAAGCGGGGGCATACAATGAGCAGTTCTTC. Amino acids: CASSPEAGAYNEQFF.